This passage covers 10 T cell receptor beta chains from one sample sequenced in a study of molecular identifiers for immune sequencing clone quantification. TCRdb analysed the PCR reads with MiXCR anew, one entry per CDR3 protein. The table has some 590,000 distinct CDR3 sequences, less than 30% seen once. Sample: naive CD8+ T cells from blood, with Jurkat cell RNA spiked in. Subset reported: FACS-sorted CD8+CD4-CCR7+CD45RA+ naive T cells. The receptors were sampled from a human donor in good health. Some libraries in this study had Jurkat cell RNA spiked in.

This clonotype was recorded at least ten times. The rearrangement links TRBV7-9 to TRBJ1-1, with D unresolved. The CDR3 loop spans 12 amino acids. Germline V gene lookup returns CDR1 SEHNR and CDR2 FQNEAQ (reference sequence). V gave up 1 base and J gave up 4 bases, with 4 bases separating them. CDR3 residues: CASSLVSTEAFF. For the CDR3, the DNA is TGTGCCAGCAGCTTAGTAAGCACTGAAGCTTTCTTT.

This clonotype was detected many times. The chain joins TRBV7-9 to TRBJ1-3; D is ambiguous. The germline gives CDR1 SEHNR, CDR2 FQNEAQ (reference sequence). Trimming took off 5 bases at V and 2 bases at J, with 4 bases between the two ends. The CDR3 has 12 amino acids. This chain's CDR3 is CASSPPGNTIYF. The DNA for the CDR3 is TGTGCCAGCAGCCCCCCTGGAAACACCATATATTTT.

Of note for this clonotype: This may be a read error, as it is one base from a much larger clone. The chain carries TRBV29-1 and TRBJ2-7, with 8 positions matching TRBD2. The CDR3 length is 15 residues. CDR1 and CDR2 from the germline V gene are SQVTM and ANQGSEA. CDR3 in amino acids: CSVEDDQREQYEQSF. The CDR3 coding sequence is TGCAGCGTTGAAGATGATCAGCGGGAGCAGTACGAGCAGTCCTTC.

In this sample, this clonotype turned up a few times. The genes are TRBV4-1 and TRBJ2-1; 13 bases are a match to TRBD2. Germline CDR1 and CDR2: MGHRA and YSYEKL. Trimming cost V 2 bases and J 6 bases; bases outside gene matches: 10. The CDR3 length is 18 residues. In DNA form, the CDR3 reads TGCGCCAGCAGCCAAACAGGCCCGGGACTAGCGGGAACCAATGAGCAGTTCTTC. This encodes CASSQTGPGLAGTNEQFF.

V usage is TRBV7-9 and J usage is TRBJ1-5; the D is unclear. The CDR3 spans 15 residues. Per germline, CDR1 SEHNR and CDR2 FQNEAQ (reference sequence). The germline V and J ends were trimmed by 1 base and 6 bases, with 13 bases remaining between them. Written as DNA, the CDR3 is TGTGCCAGCAGCTTAGGCGTGGGAGAGGGTCAGCCCCAGCATTTT. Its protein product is CASSLGVGEGQPQHF.

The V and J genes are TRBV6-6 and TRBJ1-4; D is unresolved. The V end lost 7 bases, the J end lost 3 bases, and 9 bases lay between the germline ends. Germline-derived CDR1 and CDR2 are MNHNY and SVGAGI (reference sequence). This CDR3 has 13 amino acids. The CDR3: CASTQTPNEKLFF. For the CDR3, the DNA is TGTGCCAGCACCCAGACTCCTAATGAAAAACTGTTTTTT.

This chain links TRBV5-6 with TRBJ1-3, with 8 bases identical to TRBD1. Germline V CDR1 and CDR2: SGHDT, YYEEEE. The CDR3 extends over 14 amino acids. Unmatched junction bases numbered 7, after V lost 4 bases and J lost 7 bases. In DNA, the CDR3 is TGTGCCAGCAGCCTGGAGGACAGGGTGAACACCATATATTTT. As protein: CASSLEDRVNTIYF.

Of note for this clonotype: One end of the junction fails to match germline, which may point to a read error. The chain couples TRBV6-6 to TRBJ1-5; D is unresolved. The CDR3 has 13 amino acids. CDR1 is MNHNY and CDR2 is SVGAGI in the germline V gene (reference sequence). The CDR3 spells CACKGSSNQPQRF. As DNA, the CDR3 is TGTGCCTGCAAAGGGTCTAGCAATCAGCCCCAGCGTTTT.

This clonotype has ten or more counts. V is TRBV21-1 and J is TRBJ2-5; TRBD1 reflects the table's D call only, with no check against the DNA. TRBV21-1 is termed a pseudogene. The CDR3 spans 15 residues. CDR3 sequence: CASSNGTGSEETQYF. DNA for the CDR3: TGTGCCAGCAGCAACGGGACAGGGTCCGAAGAGACCCAGTACTTC.

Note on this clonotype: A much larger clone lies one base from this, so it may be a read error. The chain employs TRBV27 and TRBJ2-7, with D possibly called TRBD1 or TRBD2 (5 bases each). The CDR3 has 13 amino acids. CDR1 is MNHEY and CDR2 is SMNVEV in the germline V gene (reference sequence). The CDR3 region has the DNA TGTACCAGCAGTCTAGCAGGGCTACACGAGCAGTACTTC. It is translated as CTSSLAGLHEQYF.